This section outlines one TCR beta chain sequence together with its context. The data were obtained in a study of blood T cell repertoires in COVID-19. Study details: Whether acute or convalescent, the COVID-19 samples came from the United States, Italy and Spain.

Methods used by the authors: Reference gene primers were amplified, and this amplification served to estimate nucleated cell counts. Only in-frame clones appear in the TCRdb table, and some are missing; sequencing was by immunoSEQ multiplex PCR. V and J calls and clone size are as listed in that table; D and trimming were resolved from the DNA. Of around 200,000 clones detected, roughly nine tenths appear once; the ten largest clones hold about 20%. This sequence was found in a man between 65 and 85 years old with active or convalescent COVID-19. The sample consisted of peripheral blood.

CDR3 sequence: CASSATSGGNEQFF. As DNA, the CDR3 is TGTGCCAGCAGCGCCACTAGCGGGGGGAATGAGCAGTTCTTC. J is TRBJ2-1 and V is TRBV13, with 12 positions matching TRBD2. J was trimmed by 7 bases and V by 5 bases; bases with no gene match: 3. CDR3 length equals 14 residues. Germline V gives CDR1 PRHDT, CDR2 FYEKMQ (reference sequence). The variable domain in full, completed from reference TRBV13 and TRBJ2-1, reads AAGVIQSPRHLIKEKRETATLKCYPIPRHDTVYWYQQGPGQDPQFLISFYEKMQSDKGSIPDRFSAQQFSDYHSELNMSSLELGDSALYFCASSATSGGNEQFFGPGTRLTVL.